This T cell receptor beta chain was captured in a study of cytomegalovirus exposure and HLA in healthy donors (dated by TCRdb to the late 2010s). For context, the study as a whole: In an earlier analysis of roughly 500 of the donors, approximately 300 Gb of sequence data and 100 million or so unique TCR beta sequences from approximately 180 million T cells were reported. To study patterns of TCR occurrence, a later analysis re-analyzed previously published TCR beta repertoires from 700 or so donors and added high-resolution HLA genotyping. Of the roughly 400 genotyped donors, approximately 81% were placed in the genetic ancestry cluster associated with self-reported Caucasian donors. Using immunosequencing, the study profiled T cell repertoires from 500 to 800 subjects and related those repertoires to cytomegalovirus serostatus. All discovery cohort repertoires had been generated using a single sequencing platform. A later genetic analysis took genome-wide SNP genotypes for about 65% of the roughly 670 donors and used that subset as a discovery cohort. An early release covering roughly 600 HLA-typed donors comprised roughly 300 gigabases of sequencing data and around 80 million unique TCR sequences. To predict cytomegalovirus infection status, the study combined high-throughput TCR immunosequencing, statistical association of individual TCRs with disease status, and machine learning. A handful of DR-DQ haplotypes were handled as single units for association and clustering because linkage in the cohort was strong. Donor age, sex, ethnicity and CMV serostatus were collected together with the repertoire data. In an earlier analysis of 587 of the donors, high-throughput TCR beta sequencing was used to judge whether each TCR beta V gene segment behaved as functional or pseudogenic. HLA typing included class I and class II loci at four-digit resolution. Rather than using new phenotypic data, the later analysis identified candidate immune exposures from TCR beta sequences and from how often those sequences occurred across donors. The number of typed donors differed by locus: roughly 620-640 for A, B, C, DRB1 and DQB1; 500 to 550 for DQA1; around 610 for DPA1; and some 450 for DPB1. In addition to the first cohort of 500 to 850 subjects, a separate validation cohort of some 120 different subjects was used. The aim of the study was to test whether cataloging public T cell receptors could identify signatures of past pathogen exposure. On average, approximately 250,000 unique TCR beta nucleotide sequences were sequenced per donor among 398 genotyped donors of the cohort, with roughly 18% of those sequences being non-productive. General conclusions and limits of the study: A few of the identified cytomegalovirus-associated TCR beta chains were confirmed in vitro to be specific for cytomegalovirus antigens. A later analysis associated about 17,000 TCR beta sequences with specific HLA alleles at a false discovery rate of 0.05. Only TCR beta chains were sequenced in this cohort, and the absence of alpha or paired-chain data limited detectable features. About 15 rarely observed V segments, including chromosome 9 orphons, were excluded from the earlier analysis of some 590 of the donors because counts were too low. In both the original and validation cohorts, the classifier was reported to diagnose cytomegalovirus status with high specificity and sensitivity. Roughly uniform sequencing depth across donors was assumed in presence/absence analyses, although this assumption may not hold. Some IMGT-functional V segments, including TRBV6-2 and TRBV6-3, could not be distinguished by the 87-base-pair reads and were therefore excluded. When HLA alleles, especially DR and DQ, strongly co-occurred, TCR associations were difficult to assign to individual alleles. A further reported finding was that TCR beta sequences accurately predicted the HLA-A and HLA-B alleles for most subjects in the first cohort. A later analysis found that HLA-associated TCR beta chains were more clonally expanded and had lower generation probabilities than equally common non-associated chains. The only immune exposure information available for the cohort was CMV serostatus. The sequencing pipeline was judged likely to have produced a cluster of highly shared sequence variants as a technical artifact. In an earlier analysis of about 550 of the donors, most TCR beta V segments were observed in productive rearrangements about 90% or about 30% of the time, broadly matching IMGT annotations. An association between a missense DCLRE1C variant and V-gene and J-gene trimming of TCR beta chains was found in a later genetic analysis and replicated in an independent cohort. According to a later analysis, TCR association rates differed among HLA loci, with DRB1 alleles showing the most associated TCRs and HLA-C alleles showing the fewest. In a later analysis, several top co-occurrence clusters were reported to appear linked to parvovirus B19, influenza, CMV and Epstein-Barr virus. Because HLA typing was missing for some donors at each locus, association tests included only the typed subset. Most CMV-associated TCR beta chains appeared to be HLA-restricted in a later analysis, and the HLA associations seemed to be driven largely by CMV exposure. Most TCR sequences were seen in very few donors, while some public TCRs were found in many individuals. A total of about 180 TCR beta chains were listed by the study as associated with cytomegalovirus. It was suggested by the authors that the approach could potentially be generalized to other disease states and immunological phenotypes. Compared with the 666-donor mean, donors in an Asian-associated ancestry cluster had fewer N-insertions in productive TCRs, according to a later genetic analysis. Correlated functional status among segregating V segments might reflect linkage disequilibrium, but an unknown experimental factor could not be ruled out.

CDR1 and CDR2 were assigned from the germline V gene as KGHSH and LQKENI. The V end gives up 5 bases and the J end 7 bases, leaving 14 bases in the junction not matched to a gene. From the cysteine up to the phenylalanine, the CDR3 has a length of 16 residues. Only the CDR3 part of the read is kept: 48 bases, read in frame from the first base. In the case of this clone: Its antigen target is currently unknown. Base qualities were left out, and no much larger clone turns up one base away.

The cohort comprised some 730 healthy bone marrow donors. All cohort members were sampled while nominally healthy, although unrecorded immune exposures were likely present. The donor tested CMV seronegative and was one of the 352 seronegative cohort members. A peripheral blood sample was collected from each donor, and TCR beta sequencing was performed on peripheral blood mononuclear cells. Genomic DNA was extracted from the blood cell samples with the Qiagen DNeasy Blood Extraction Kit. The method behind the library was the immunoSEQ multiplex PCR assay. For the multiplex PCR, a mixture combining 60 forward primers for TCR Vbeta segments and 13 reverse primers for TCR Jbeta segments was used. Amplification of the CDR3 region of rearranged TCR beta genes was performed with a multiplex PCR assay on genomic DNA. The Illumina HiSeq System was used to sequence the amplified TCR beta libraries as 87-base-pair reads. Concerning the study's data processing: A later analysis tallied 75 million to 95 million unique TCR beta chains across the approximately 670 repertoires, and about 10 million of those chains were shared by two or more donors. Raw reads were error-corrected and collapsed into unique sequences with a nearest-neighbor algorithm that merged closely related sequences to remove PCR and sequencing errors. Alignment of CDR3 sequences to IMGT reference sequences was used to assign V, D and J gene segments. For a sequence to be retained, at least a six-nucleotide match to both a V gene segment and a J gene segment was required. Rearrangements were classified as productive when the CDR3 lacked stop codons and remained in frame with V and J, and all other rearrangements were classified as non-productive. CDR3 was defined by IMGT convention, running from the second conserved V-encoded cysteine to the conserved J-encoded phenylalanine. In an earlier analysis of just under 600 of the donors, sequences lacking an unambiguous match to a single V gene segment were excluded. An earlier analysis of a few hundred of the donors classified V segments as functional when productive rearrangements were above 56.7% and as segregating when the standard deviation between donors was above 5%. A statistical classification framework was built to diagnose cytomegalovirus status from the catalog of TCR beta chain sequences. In a later analysis, TCR nucleotide sequences were compared against IMGT/GENE-DB human TR gene sequences so that V and J genes could be assigned. A later analysis assigned CDR3 sequences and most-parsimonious VDJ recombination scenarios with the TCRdist pipeline. In a later analysis, every TCR beta chain was defined by the combination of its CDR3 amino acid sequence and its V-gene family, and reads without a unique V-gene family were dropped. As a way to deal with suspected cross-contamination and a sequencing artifact, a later analysis dropped 640 or so nucleotide sequences that were highly shared and had low generation probability. In a later analysis, a clonal expansion index for each public chain was calculated from normalized within-repertoire ranks of inferred template counts. Generation probabilities in a later analysis came from a VDJ recombination model fitted to out-of-frame rearrangements, and those results were checked against IGoR. Hypergeometric tests were used in a later analysis to score TCR-TCR, TCR-HLA and TCR-CMV co-occurrence, with a repertoire-size bias correction applied to the TCR pairs. In a later analysis, false discovery rates were estimated by permuting HLA or CMV assignments 20 times. In a later analysis, co-occurring TCRs were grouped using DBSCAN, and TCRdist sequence similarity was added for clustering within HLA-allele-positive subsets. For co-occurrence clustering, repertoires with fewer than 30,000 or more than 120,000 public chains were excluded, along with roughly 5 repertoires with anomalous nucleotide sharing. Here the immuneACCESS table is served through TCRdb, limited to in-frame sequences with V and J called. Missing clones are a known gap in these copies; in checked studies unresolved V genes cover under half, and the rest lacks a known reason. V, J and clone size are those of that table, while D and trimming were read from the DNA. This sample comprises 100,000 to 150,000 clones, over 60% of them detected only once. Clones ranked in the top ten supply more than 1.5% of the sample.

Sequencing was carried out using PBMCs. Recombination connected TRBV18 to TRBJ2-5; TRBD1 lines up with 9 middle nucleotides. This TCR derives from a man aged 45-60 years in good health and CMV-seronegative. This receptor carries the CDR3 CASSSRQGVLEGTQYF. The DNA reads as follows: TGTGCCAGCTCATCCAGACAGGGGGTATTGGAAGGGACCCAGTACTTC.